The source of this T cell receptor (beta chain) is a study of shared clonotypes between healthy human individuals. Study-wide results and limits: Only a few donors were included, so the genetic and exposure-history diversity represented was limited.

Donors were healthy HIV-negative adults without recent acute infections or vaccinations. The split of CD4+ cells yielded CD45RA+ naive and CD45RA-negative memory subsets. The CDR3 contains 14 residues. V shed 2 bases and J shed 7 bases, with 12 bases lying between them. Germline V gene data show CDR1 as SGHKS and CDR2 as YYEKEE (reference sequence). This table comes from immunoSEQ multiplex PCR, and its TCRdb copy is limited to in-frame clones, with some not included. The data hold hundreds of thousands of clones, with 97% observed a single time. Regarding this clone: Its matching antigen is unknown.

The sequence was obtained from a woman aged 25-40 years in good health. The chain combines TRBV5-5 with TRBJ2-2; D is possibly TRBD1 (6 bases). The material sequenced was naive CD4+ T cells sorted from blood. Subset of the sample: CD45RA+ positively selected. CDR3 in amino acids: CASSFVQGGGELFF. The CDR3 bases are TGTGCCAGCAGCTTTGTACAGGGTGGCGGGGAGCTGTTTTTT. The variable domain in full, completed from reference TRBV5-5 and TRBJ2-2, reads DAGVTQSPTHLIKTRGQQVTLRCSPISGHKSVSWYQQVLGQGPQFIFQYYEKEERGRGNFPDRFSARQFPNYSSELNVNALLLGDSALYLCASSFVQGGGELFFGEGSRLTVL.